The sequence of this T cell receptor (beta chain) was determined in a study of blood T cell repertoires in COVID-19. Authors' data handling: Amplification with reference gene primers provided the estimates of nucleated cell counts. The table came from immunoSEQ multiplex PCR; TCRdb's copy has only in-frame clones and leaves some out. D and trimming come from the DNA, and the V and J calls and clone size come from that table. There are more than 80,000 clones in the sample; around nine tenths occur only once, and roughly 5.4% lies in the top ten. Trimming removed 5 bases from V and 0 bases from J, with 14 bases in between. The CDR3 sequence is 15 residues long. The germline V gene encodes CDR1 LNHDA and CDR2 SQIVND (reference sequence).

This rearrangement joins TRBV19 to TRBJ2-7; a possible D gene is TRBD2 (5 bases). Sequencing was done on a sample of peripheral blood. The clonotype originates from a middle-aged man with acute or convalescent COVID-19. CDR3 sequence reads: CASSSAGKNSYEQYF. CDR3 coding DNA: TGTGCCAGTAGTTCCGCCGGGAAAAACTCCTACGAGCAGTACTTC. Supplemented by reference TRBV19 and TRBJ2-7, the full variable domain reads DGGITQSPKYLFRKEGQNVTLSCEQNLNHDAMYWYRQDPGQGLRLIYYSQIVNDFQKGDIAEGYSVSREKKESFPLTVTSAQKNPTAFYLCASSSAGKNSYEQYFGPGTRLTVT.